The 7 T cell receptor beta chains below come from one sample, sequenced in a study of blood T cell repertoires in COVID-19. Here immunoSEQ multiplex PCR was the method, and the copy in TCRdb shows in-frame clones only, minus some. The sample has about 100,000 clones, 85% to 90% seen once; the top ten hold about 34%. The sequencing input was peripheral blood. These receptors all come from a woman aged 80 or over with acute or convalescent COVID-19.

The chain combines TRBV7-9 with TRBJ2-1; a possible D gene is TRBD2 (5 bases). Germline CDR1 SEHNR, CDR2 FQNEAQ (reference sequence). The germline V and J ends were trimmed by 1 base and 2 bases, with 15 bases remaining between them. This CDR3 is built from 17 residues. CDR3 region: CASSLVGWSGAYNEQFF. As DNA, the CDR3 is TGTGCCAGCAGCTTAGTAGGGTGGAGCGGTGCCTACAATGAGCAGTTCTTC.

This chain joins TRBV15 and TRBJ1-3; 7 nucleotides line up with TRBD1. The V segment lost 4 bases and the J segment 8 bases; nucleotides outside the gene matches: 8. The CDR3 has 14 residues. Germline values: CDR1 LNHNV, CDR2 YYDKDF (reference sequence). In DNA form, the CDR3 reads TGTGCCACCAGCACCAGGGGGGCTTTACACACCATATATTTT. Translating gives CATSTRGALHTIYF.

The rearrangement links TRBV19 to TRBJ1-5; D remains unclear. This CDR3 contains 16 residues. CDR1 and CDR2 (germline): LNHDA, SQIVND (reference sequence). V was cut by 5 bases and J by 0 bases, with 14 bases left in between. Written as DNA, the CDR3 is TGTGCCAGTAGTGTTGTTCCAGAATATAGCAATCAGCCCCAGCATTTT. Its protein product is CASSVVPEYSNQPQHF.

The J gene is TRBJ2-7, the V gene TRBV9; 12 bases fit TRBD2. J gave up 10 bases and V 2 bases, and 4 bases lay outside the gene matches. The CDR3 sequence is 13 residues long. Germline values: CDR1 SGDLS, CDR2 YYNGEE. The CDR3 region has the DNA TGTGCCAGCAGCGTCAGGACTAGCGGGGCCCAGTACTTC. It is translated as CASSVRTSGAQYF. Full variable domain (remainder filled in from reference TRBV9 and TRBJ2-7): DSGVTQTPKHLITATGQRVTLRCSPRSGDLSVYWYQQSLDQGLQFLIQYYNGEERAKGNILERFSAQQFPDLHSELNLSSLELGDSALYFCASSVRTSGAQYFGPGTRLTVT.

This clone occurred once. The chain joins TRBV5-6 to TRBJ2-1, with 7 bases lining up with TRBD2. The length of the CDR3 is 15 residues. CDR1 SGHDT and CDR2 YYEEEE come from the germline V gene. V gave up 1 base and J gave up 2 bases; unmatched junction bases: 3. CDR3 nucleotides: TGTGCCAGCAGCTTGCTGGGGGGGGCCTACAATGAGCAGTTCTTC. This codes for CASSLLGGAYNEQFF.

The chain links TRBV20-1 to TRBJ1-4, with D perhaps TRBD1 (5 bases). The CDR3 contains 14 residues. Trimming took 3 bases from V and 0 from J, leaving 8 bases between them. Germline assignment: CDR1 DFQATT and CDR2 SNEGSKA (reference sequence). The CDR3 DNA sequence: TGCAGTGCTAGTCAGGGATCAACTAATGAAAAACTGTTTTTT. Translation: CSASQGSTNEKLFF.

The chain recombines TRBV27 with TRBJ2-5, with D tentatively TRBD2 (7 bases). This CDR3 has 14 residues. Germline loops: CDR1 MNHEY, CDR2 SMNVEV (reference sequence). V lost 5 bases and J 5 bases, leaving 15 bases between the germline ends. CDR3 in amino acids: CASSRRGPLETQYF. The CDR3 coding sequence is TGTGCCAGCAGTCGGCGGGGGCCCCTGGAGACCCAGTACTTC.